What follows describes a single T cell receptor (beta chain). Its specific antigen is unknown. Base qualities are not at hand, and no much larger clone is one base apart. The method behind the library was the immunoSEQ multiplex PCR assay. In its TCRdb copy, this immuneACCESS table keeps in-frame sequences only and misses some clones. Where compared with another copy, unresolved V genes explain less than half of these, and the others have no known cause. The sample profile shows approximately 12,000 clones; around 79% of them were found once. The top ten clones comprise more than 10% of the sample. These data come from a study of technical replicates of blood from a handful of donors (dated 2017 in TCRdb). The specimen sequenced was PBMCs. The source of this sequence is a human donor in good health.

The DNA sequence is TGTGCCAGTACCATGACAGCCGGAGGGACCTACGAGCAGTACTTC. This is translated as CASTMTAGGTYEQYF. The chain joins TRBV19 to TRBJ2-7; TRBD2 might be the D gene, on 6 matching bases. From a lookup of the germline V gene (reference sequence), CDR1 and CDR2 are LNHDA and SQIVND. There are 15 amino acids in the CDR3, from cysteine to phenylalanine inclusive. The only DNA kept is the CDR3, 45 bases in frame from the first base. A distance of 18 bases separates the germline ends of V and J, which lose 7 bases and 2 bases respectively.